This T cell receptor beta chain was obtained from a study of blood T cell repertoires in COVID-19. Looking at the study overall: T cells, B-cell-depleted T cells, or PBMCs provided the cDNA or gDNA that served as material.

The CDR3 contains 15 residues. CDR1 is GTSNPN, CDR2 SVGIG, per germline (reference sequence). Trimming took off 1 base at V and 2 bases at J, with 12 bases between the two ends. Participant reports of clinical history set cohort assignment. Authors' methods: Amplifying reference gene primers gave estimates of nucleated cell counts. Produced via immunoSEQ multiplex PCR; TCRdb's table is partial and in-frame only. V, J and clone size are taken as reported in that table, and D and trimming were inferred from the DNA itself. The table records a few hundred thousand clones, 80% to 90% of them present only once.

The source material was PBMCs or T cells enriched from blood (not recorded which). The origin of this receptor is a woman aged 40 to 49 with acute COVID-19. This rearrangement joins TRBV30 to TRBJ2-1; a weak D match, TRBD2 (6 bases). CDR3 in DNA: TGTGCCTGGAGTGGGGGGGACGGGCCCTACAATGAGCAGTTCTTC. It translates to CAWSGGDGPYNEQFF.